The source of this T cell receptor beta chain is a study of OX40 agonist ivuxolimab in advanced cancers. Study context: In this cohort, patients received ivuxolimab, an agonistic anti-OX40 (CD134) antibody. Participants, approximately 81% male, averaged approximately 60 years of age, ranging from roughly 23 to 90.

Systemic immunosuppression or autoimmune disease history was grounds to exclude patients. Blood sampling was done at baseline, cycle 4 day 1, and cycle 7 day 1. CDR1 and CDR2 from the germline V gene are MNHNY and SVGAGI (reference sequence). The length of the CDR3 is 11 residues. V shed 6 bases and J shed 9 bases, with 11 bases lying between them. The sample holds one count of this clone. Assay: immunoSEQ multiplex PCR; the TCRdb copy retains only in-frame clones and omits some. The sample includes about 41,000 clones, 84% of them seen just once. The sequences come from CD4+ or CD8+ T cells sorted from blood, collected in a trial of the OX40 agonist ivuxolimab. The sequence came from an adult with an advanced solid tumor such as melanoma, head and neck, liver or kidney cancer. The chain is built from TRBV6-6 and TRBJ1-1; D gene ambiguous. The CDR3 bases are TGTGCCAGCAGACTGGGCGAAAAAGCTTTCTTT. Translation gives CASRLGEKAFF.